The 30 T cell receptor beta chains listed next were all sequenced from one sample in a study of blood T cells in healthy people across ages. A J-beta primer mix and a sample-barcoded 5' primer were used in a second PCR of about 7 to 12 cycles. Each CDR3 protein is one row after TCRdb ran MiXCR on the 5' RACE reads. There are fewer than 900,000 distinct CDR3 sequences in the sample; 35% to 45% occur only once, and under 25% lies in the top ten. Sequenced material: blood. All receptors derive from a woman aged 55-70 years in good health.

This chain links TRBV2 with TRBJ2-1, with 10 nucleotides matching TRBD2. The length of the CDR3 is 12 residues. Germline V gene lookup returns CDR1 SNHLY and CDR2 FYNNEI. V was pared by 6 bases and J by 15 bases, with 8 bases of the junction left unmatched. The CDR3 bases are TGTGCCAGCAGCGCGCTAGCGGGAGCTCGGTTCTTC. Translating gives CASSALAGARFF.

This clonotype was counted a few times. The chain uses TRBV7-2 and TRBJ2-4; possible D gene TRBD1, 7 bases. This CDR3 contains 12 residues. The ends were cut back, 4 bases at V and 13 bases at J, with 14 bases in the middle. Germline lookup yields CDR1 SGHTA and CDR2 FQGNSA. The CDR3 is CASSSGPGGQYF. The CDR3 region has the DNA TGTGCCAGCAGCTCCGGGCCAGGGGGGCAGTACTTC.

In this sample, this clonotype turned up a few times. The CDR3, as DNA: TGTGCCAGCAGCTTAAGGGGGCTGAATGAGCAGTTCTTC. It translates to CASSLRGLNEQFF. This chain connects TRBV7-2 to TRBJ2-1, with 7 bases matching TRBD1. This CDR3 spans 13 amino acids. CDR1 SGHTA and CDR2 FQGNSA come from the germline V gene. Losses at the gene ends were 2 bases for V and 7 bases for J; bases not matched to a gene: 2.

Written as DNA, the CDR3 is TGCGCCAGCAGCCTCGGGGAGGGGACACCCTACGAGCAGTTCTTC. Protein product: CASSLGEGTPYEQFF. This chain uses TRBV5-1 with TRBJ2-1, with D perhaps matching TRBD2 (7 bases). Trimming shortened V by 4 bases and J by 10 bases, and 21 bases separated the two germline ends. Germline values: CDR1 SGHRS, CDR2 YFSETQ. The CDR3 consists of 15 residues.

This chain links TRBV7-9 with TRBJ2-7; 11 bases fit TRBD2. Trimming at V came to 5 bases and at J to 2 bases, leaving 2 bases not matched to a gene. The CDR3 has 14 amino acids. Germline V CDR1 and CDR2: SEHNR, FQNEAQ (reference sequence). In DNA form, the CDR3 reads TGTGCCAGCAGCAAGACTAGCGGGACCTACGAGCAGTACTTC. Amino acid sequence: CASSKTSGTYEQYF.

Here the CDR3 DNA reads TGTGCCAGCAGTGGACAAAGGCCTTCTGGCTACGGCTACACCTTC. Its protein is CASSGQRPSGYGYTF. This chain uses TRBV6-1 with TRBJ1-2; D is undetermined. The V end lost 4 bases, the J end lost 8 bases, and 20 bases lay between the germline ends. Germline V gene lookup returns CDR1 MNHNS and CDR2 SASEGT. The CDR3 has 15 amino acids.

In this sample, this clonotype turned up many times. CDR3 sequence: CSVEDRLAGVPDTQYF. The CDR3 DNA follows: TGCAGCGTTGAAGATCGTCTAGCGGGAGTCCCAGATACGCAGTATTTT. J is TRBJ2-3 and V is TRBV29-1, with 10 positions matching TRBD2. V gave up 0 bases and J gave up 4 bases; unmatched junction bases: 7. CDR3 length equals 16 residues. Germline V lookup: CDR1 SQVTM, CDR2 ANQGSEA.

The chain employs TRBV27 and TRBJ2-1; 7 nucleotides agree with TRBD2. Germline CDR1 reads MNHEY; CDR2 reads SMNVEV (reference sequence). This CDR3 comprises 15 residues. V gave up 5 bases and J gave up 0 bases; unmatched junction bases: 4. The CDR3 DNA follows: TGTGCCAGCAGTCCCCGACTAGCCTCCTACAATGAGCAGTTCTTC. This codes for CASSPRLASYNEQFF.

This chain connects TRBV3-1 to TRBJ2-7; no firm D call. Trimming pared 5 bases from V and 6 bases from J, leaving 14 bases between. This CDR3 region has 13 residues. Germline V gene lookup returns CDR1 LGHDT and CDR2 YNNKEL (reference sequence). The chain's CDR3 is CASSSRPDSEQYF. The CDR3 DNA reads as TGTGCCAGCAGCTCACGTCCCGATTCCGAGCAGTACTTC.

This clonotype has a handful of counts. This chain links TRBV3-1 with TRBJ2-1; D gene uncertain. The germline V and J ends were trimmed by 1 base and 8 bases, with 15 bases remaining between them. The CDR3 is 15 amino acids. Looked up from germline, CDR1 is LGHDT and CDR2 is YNNKEL (reference sequence). The CDR3 DNA reads TGTGCCAGCAGCCAAGTTCAGTCCGACGTGGATGAGCAGTTCTTC. It yields the protein CASSQVQSDVDEQFF.

The V call is TRBV5-1, the J call TRBJ2-3; 14 nucleotides agree with TRBD2. V shed 4 bases and J 1 base; nucleotides not matched to a gene: 5. Germline lookup yields CDR1 SGHRS and CDR2 YFSETQ. CDR3 length: 17 amino acids. The CDR3 here is CASSPGTSGGRTDTQYF. Here the CDR3 DNA reads TGCGCCAGCAGCCCCGGGACTAGCGGGGGCCGCACAGATACGCAGTATTTT.

The J gene is TRBJ1-1, the V gene TRBV18, with 7 bases lining up with TRBD1. The CDR3 has 12 residues. The V gene's germline CDR1 is KGHSH and CDR2 LQKENI. V was pared by 4 bases and J by 7 bases, with 3 bases of the junction left unmatched. As DNA, the CDR3 is TGTGCCAGCTCACAAACAGGGGATGAAGCTTTCTTT. This sequence encodes CASSQTGDEAFF. Supplemented by reference TRBV18 and TRBJ1-1, the full variable domain reads NAGVMQNPRHLVRRRGQEARLRCSPMKGHSHVYWYRQLPEEGLKFMVYLQKENIIDESGMPKERFSAEFPKEGPSILRIQQVVRGDSAAYFCASSQTGDEAFFGQGTRLTVV.

This clonotype turned up a few times. V and J are TRBV9 and TRBJ2-1; D not certain. Germline V CDR1 and CDR2: SGDLS, YYNGEE. The length of the CDR3 is 16 residues. With 3 bases removed from V and 1 base from J, the gap between germline ends came to 14 bases. The CDR3 sequence is CASSEDPSGSYNEQFF. The CDR3, as DNA: TGTGCCAGCAGCGAAGACCCATCCGGGTCCTACAATGAGCAGTTCTTC.

This clonotype came up many times. The chain is built from TRBV7-2 and TRBJ2-7; D is perhaps TRBD2 (5 bases). This CDR3 has 13 residues. From germline, CDR1 is SGHTA and CDR2 FQGNSA. The V gene lost 6 bases and the J gene lost 7 bases, with 16 bases spanning the gap. CDR3 coding DNA: TGTGCCAGCAGTCCCGGGGTTAGTCGGGAGCAGTACTTC. It is translated as CASSPGVSREQYF. The variable domain in full, with the rest retrieved from reference TRBV7-2 and TRBJ2-7, is GAGVSQSPSNKVTEKGKDVELRCDPISGHTALYWYRQSLGQGLEFLIYFQGNSAPDKSGLPSDRFSAERTGGSVSTLTIQRTQQEDSAVYLCASSPGVSREQYFGPGTRLTVT.

V and J are TRBV9 and TRBJ2-1; the D is unclear. The CDR3 is 16 residues long. Germline values: CDR1 SGDLS, CDR2 YYNGEE. V lost 0 bases, J lost 8 bases, and 18 bases lay in between. The CDR3 DNA sequence: TGTGCCAGCAGCGTAGCTAAGACCGCCCTCTTAGATGAGCAGTTCTTC. Translated, it gives CASSVAKTALLDEQFF.

In this sample, this clonotype turned up many times. J is TRBJ2-3 and V is TRBV7-2, with D perhaps TRBD2 (6 bases). Trimming removed 0 bases from V and 0 bases from J, with 10 bases in between. The CDR3 runs 16 residues. From germline, CDR1 is SGHTA and CDR2 FQGNSA. Here the CDR3 DNA reads TGTGCCAGCAGCTTAGCGGGAGGACGGAGCACAGATACGCAGTATTTT. Its translation: CASSLAGGRSTDTQYF.

The chain carries TRBV6-4 and TRBJ1-1, with unresolved D. From germline, CDR1 is MRHNA and CDR2 SNTAGT. The CDR3 totals 13 residues. V was cut by 3 bases and J by 2 bases, with 7 bases left in between. CDR3 sequence reads: CASSEAINTEAFF. The CDR3 DNA is TGTGCCAGCAGTGAGGCAATCAACACTGAAGCTTTCTTT.

This chain joins TRBV24-1 and TRBJ2-3; perhaps TRBD2 as D (6 bases). The V and J ends lost 3 bases and 2 bases respectively, with 8 bases between them. The CDR3 runs 14 residues. Germline V gene data show CDR1 as KGHDR and CDR2 as SFDVKD. DNA of the CDR3: TGTGCCACCAGTGATGCGGGACTCACAGATACGCAGTATTTT. It is translated as CATSDAGLTDTQYF.

CDR3 nucleotide sequence: TGTGCCAGCAGTTCAGCCCCCCGTAGCGGCGGCGAGCAGTACTTC. It is translated as CASSSAPRSGGEQYF. The rearrangement links TRBV27 to TRBJ2-7; tentatively, D is TRBD2 (6 bases). CDR1 and CDR2 from the germline V gene are MNHEY and SMNVEV (reference sequence). There are 15 residues in the CDR3. The V end was cut by 4 bases, the J end by 6 bases, with 19 bases between.

On this clonotype itself: The missing conserved phenylalanine or tryptophan at the end of this CDR3 makes a read error likely. The chain links TRBV7-2 to TRBJ2-5; TRBD2 matches 7 bases. CDR3 length equals 12 residues. V gave up 5 bases and J gave up 5 bases; unmatched junction bases: 2. Germline V gene lookup returns CDR1 SGHTA and CDR2 FQGNSA. The CDR3 nucleotides read TGTGCCAGCAGCCCCGGGAGGGAGACCCAGTACCTC. Protein: CASSPGRETQYL.

The V gene is TRBV3-1, the J gene TRBJ2-7; no clear D gene. The germline gives CDR1 LGHDT, CDR2 YNNKEL (reference sequence). Trimming stripped 0 bases from V and 1 base from J, with 4 bases between. The CDR3 consists of 13 residues. The CDR3: CASSQDGSYEQYF. The DNA of the CDR3 is TGTGCCAGCAGCCAAGACGGTTCCTACGAGCAGTACTTC.

The CDR3 DNA follows: TGTGCCAGCAGCTTAGGGGGGCGGTCCGGTAACCAAGAGACCCAGTACTTC. It is translated as CASSLGGRSGNQETQYF. This chain links TRBV11-2 with TRBJ2-5, with TRBD1 as a possible D gene (6 bases). This CDR3 contains 17 residues. Trimming cost V 1 base and J 0 bases, with 15 bases left between them. The germline V gene has CDR1 SGHAT and CDR2 FQNNGV.

This sequence joins TRBV6-5 and TRBJ2-1; TRBD2 aligns across 9 bases. The trim removed 4 bases at V and 0 bases at J, leaving 7 bases unmatched. Germline CDR1 reads MNHEY; CDR2 reads SVGAGI. The CDR3 has 17 residues. CDR3 sequence: CASSLTGLASSYNEQFF. The DNA of the CDR3 is TGTGCCAGCAGTTTAACCGGACTAGCGAGCTCCTACAATGAGCAGTTCTTC.

The V gene is TRBV6-2 or TRBV6-3, the J gene TRBJ2-1; D gene unclear. This CDR3 has 14 amino acids. Per the germline V gene, CDR1 is MNHEY and CDR2 is SVGEGT. Trimming shortened V by 6 bases and J by 3 bases, and 12 bases separated the two germline ends. The CDR3 DNA follows: TGTGCCAGCAGGTTCAGGAGCTACTACAATGAGCAGTTCTTC. Amino acid sequence: CASRFRSYYNEQFF.

In this sample, this clonotype turned up a few times. This chain uses TRBV7-2 with TRBJ2-1, with 8 bases lining up with TRBD2. V lost 0 bases to trimming and J lost 8 bases; unmatched junction nucleotides: 9. Germline assignment: CDR1 SGHTA and CDR2 FQGNSA. The CDR3 loop spans 16 amino acids. CDR3 DNA sequence: TGTGCCAGCAGCTTAGCTTCTAGCGGGTCCGGGTATGAGCAGTTCTTC. The encoded protein is CASSLASSGSGYEQFF.

The chain couples TRBV6-5 to TRBJ2-1; perhaps TRBD2 as D (6 bases). From germline, CDR1 is MNHEY and CDR2 SVGAGI. CDR3 size: 15 residues. The V end lost 2 bases, the J end lost 8 bases, and 16 bases lay between the germline ends. The CDR3 sequence: CASSYVAGSDHEQFF. The CDR3 bases are TGTGCCAGCAGTTACGTGGCGGGGTCGGACCATGAGCAGTTCTTC.

The chain employs TRBV9 and TRBJ2-7; TRBD2 agrees at 13 bases. The germline CDR1 and CDR2 sequences are SGDLS and YYNGEE. This CDR3 region has 17 residues. V lost 3 bases, J lost 3 bases, and 9 bases stayed unmatched. In DNA, the CDR3 is TGTGCCAGCAGCGGGGGGACTAGCGGGAACGGGTTCTACGAGCAGTACTTC. Amino acids: CASSGGTSGNGFYEQYF.

The chain combines TRBV20-1 with TRBJ2-1, with unresolved D. CDR1 and CDR2 from the germline V gene are DFQATT and SNEGSKA (reference sequence). V was trimmed by 5 bases and J by 4 bases, leaving 18 bases between them. This CDR3 region has 15 residues. The CDR3 bases are TGCAGTGCTTCGCGGCCCATCGACCCATACAATGAGCAGTTCTTC. Residues: CSASRPIDPYNEQFF.

J is TRBJ2-1 and V is TRBV10-3; D is unresolved. Germline CDR1 ENHRY, CDR2 SYGVKD. CDR3 length: 18 amino acids. Between the trimmed V and J ends, which lost 3 bases and 0 bases, there was a span of 18 bases. The CDR3 DNA is TGTGCCATCAGTGAATATAAGGGTTCCATGGGCTCCTACAATGAGCAGTTCTTC. Protein product: CAISEYKGSMGSYNEQFF.

CDR3 sequence (DNA): TGTGCCAGCCTTTCCCCCGGGACAGGGTCCTACGAGCAGTACTTC. Protein sequence: CASLSPGTGSYEQYF. The chain carries TRBV6-5 and TRBJ2-5; TRBD1 matches 9 bases. The closer fit of TRBJ2-7 to the DNA end suggests the J call may be wrong. In germline, CDR1 is MNHEY, CDR2 SVGAGI. The CDR3 covers 15 residues.